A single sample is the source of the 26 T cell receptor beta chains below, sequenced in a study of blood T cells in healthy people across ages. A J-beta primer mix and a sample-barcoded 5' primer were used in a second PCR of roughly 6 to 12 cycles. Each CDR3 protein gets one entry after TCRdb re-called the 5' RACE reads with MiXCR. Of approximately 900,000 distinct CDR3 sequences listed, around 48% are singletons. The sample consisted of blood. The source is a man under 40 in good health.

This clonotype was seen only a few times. CDR3 sequence (DNA): TGTGCCAGCAGCCTTGGACTAGCCGCGGCGACCCAGTACTTC. This encodes CASSLGLAAATQYF. The J gene is TRBJ2-5, the V gene TRBV3-1, with TRBD2 identical over 8 bases. The CDR3 loop spans 14 amino acids. Unmatched junction bases numbered 8, after V lost 4 bases and J lost 7 bases. Looked up from germline, CDR1 is LGHDT and CDR2 is YNNKEL (reference sequence).

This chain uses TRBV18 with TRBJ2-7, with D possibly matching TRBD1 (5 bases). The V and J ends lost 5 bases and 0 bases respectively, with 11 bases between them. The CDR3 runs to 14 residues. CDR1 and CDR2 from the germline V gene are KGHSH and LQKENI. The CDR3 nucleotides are TGTGCCAGCTCAGCCGGACACAGCTCCTACGAGCAGTACTTC. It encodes CASSAGHSSYEQYF.

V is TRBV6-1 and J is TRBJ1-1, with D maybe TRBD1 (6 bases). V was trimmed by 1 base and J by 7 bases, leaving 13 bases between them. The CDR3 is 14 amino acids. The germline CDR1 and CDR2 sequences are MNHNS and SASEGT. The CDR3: CASSEVTGHSEAFF. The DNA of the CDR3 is TGTGCCAGCAGTGAAGTTACGGGACACAGTGAAGCTTTCTTT.

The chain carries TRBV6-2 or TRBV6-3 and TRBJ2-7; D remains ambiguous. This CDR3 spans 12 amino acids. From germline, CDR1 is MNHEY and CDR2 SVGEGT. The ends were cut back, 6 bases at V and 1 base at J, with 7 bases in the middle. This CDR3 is CASREGSYEQYF. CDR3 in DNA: TGTGCCAGCAGGGAAGGGTCCTACGAGCAGTACTTC.

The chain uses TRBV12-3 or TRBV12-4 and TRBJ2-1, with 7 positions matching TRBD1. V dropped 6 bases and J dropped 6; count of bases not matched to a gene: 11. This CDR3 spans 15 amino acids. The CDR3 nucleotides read TGTGCCAGCAGGGGGGACAGCCTAAGTCCCAATGAGCAGTTCTTC. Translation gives CASRGDSLSPNEQFF.

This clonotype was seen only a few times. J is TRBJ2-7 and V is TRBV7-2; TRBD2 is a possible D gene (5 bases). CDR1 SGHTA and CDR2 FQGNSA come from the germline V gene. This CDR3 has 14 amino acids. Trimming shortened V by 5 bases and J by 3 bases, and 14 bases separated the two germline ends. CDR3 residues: CASSLRSSLYEQYF. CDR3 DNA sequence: TGTGCCAGCAGCCTGAGGTCTAGCCTCTACGAGCAGTACTTC. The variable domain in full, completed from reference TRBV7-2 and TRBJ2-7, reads GAGVSQSPSNKVTEKGKDVELRCDPISGHTALYWYRQSLGQGLEFLIYFQGNSAPDKSGLPSDRFSAERTGGSVSTLTIQRTQQEDSAVYLCASSLRSSLYEQYFGPGTRLTVT.

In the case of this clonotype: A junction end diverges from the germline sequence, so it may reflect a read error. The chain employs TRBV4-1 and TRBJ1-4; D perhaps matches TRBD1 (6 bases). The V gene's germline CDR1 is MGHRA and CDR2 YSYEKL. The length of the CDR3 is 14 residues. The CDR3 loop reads CASSQGGTNKKLFF. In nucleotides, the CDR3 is TGCGCCAGCAGCCAGGGGGGCACTAATAAAAAACTGTTTTTT.

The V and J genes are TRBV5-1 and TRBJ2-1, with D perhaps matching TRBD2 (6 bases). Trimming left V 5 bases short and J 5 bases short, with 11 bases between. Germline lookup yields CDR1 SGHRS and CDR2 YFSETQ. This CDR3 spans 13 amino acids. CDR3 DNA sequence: TGCGCCAGCAGACGCGGGACGGACAATGAGCAGTTCTTC. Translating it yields CASRRGTDNEQFF. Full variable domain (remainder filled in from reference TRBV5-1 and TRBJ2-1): KAGVTQTPRYLIKTRGQQVTLSCSPISGHRSVSWYQQTPGQGLQFLFEYFSETQRNKGNFPGRFSGRQFSNSRSEMNVSTLELGDSALYLCASRRGTDNEQFFGPGTRLTVL.

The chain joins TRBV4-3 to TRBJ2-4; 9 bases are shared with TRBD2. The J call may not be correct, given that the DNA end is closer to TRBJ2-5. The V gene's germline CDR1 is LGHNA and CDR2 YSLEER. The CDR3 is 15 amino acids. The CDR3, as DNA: TGCGCCAGCAGCCGCTCGACCGGGACTAGCGAGACCCAGTACTTC. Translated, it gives CASSRSTGTSETQYF.

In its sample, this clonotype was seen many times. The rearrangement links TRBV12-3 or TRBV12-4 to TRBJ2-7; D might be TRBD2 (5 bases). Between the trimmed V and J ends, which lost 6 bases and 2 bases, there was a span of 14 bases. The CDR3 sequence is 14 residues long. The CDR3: CASSPRTGTYEQYF. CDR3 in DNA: TGTGCCAGCAGCCCCAGGACGGGAACCTACGAGCAGTACTTC.

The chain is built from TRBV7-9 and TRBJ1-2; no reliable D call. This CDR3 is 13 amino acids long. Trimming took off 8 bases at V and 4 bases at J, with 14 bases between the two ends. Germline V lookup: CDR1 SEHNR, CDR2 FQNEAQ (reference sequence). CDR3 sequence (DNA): TGTGCCAGCGGGGAGGCAATTACCTATGGCTACACCTTC. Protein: CASGEAITYGYTF.

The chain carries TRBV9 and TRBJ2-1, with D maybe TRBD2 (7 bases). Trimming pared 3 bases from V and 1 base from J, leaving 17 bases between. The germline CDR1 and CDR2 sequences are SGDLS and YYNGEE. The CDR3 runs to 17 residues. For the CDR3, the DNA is TGTGCCAGCAGCGCGGGGTCCCGGGGGGCATCCTACAATGAGCAGTTCTTC. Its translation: CASSAGSRGASYNEQFF.

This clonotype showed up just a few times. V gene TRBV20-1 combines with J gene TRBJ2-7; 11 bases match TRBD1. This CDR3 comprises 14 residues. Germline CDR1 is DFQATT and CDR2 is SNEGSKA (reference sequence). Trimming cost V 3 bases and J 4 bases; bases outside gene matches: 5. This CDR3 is CSASLDRGHYEQYF. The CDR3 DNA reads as TGCAGTGCTAGTTTGGACAGGGGGCATTACGAGCAGTACTTC.

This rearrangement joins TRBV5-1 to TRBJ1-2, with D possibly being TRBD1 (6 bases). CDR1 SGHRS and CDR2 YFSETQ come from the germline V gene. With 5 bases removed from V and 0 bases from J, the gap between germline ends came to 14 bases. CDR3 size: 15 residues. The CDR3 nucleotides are TGCGCCAGCAGGCCCGGGACAACTTCTAACTATGGCTACACCTTC. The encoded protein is CASRPGTTSNYGYTF.

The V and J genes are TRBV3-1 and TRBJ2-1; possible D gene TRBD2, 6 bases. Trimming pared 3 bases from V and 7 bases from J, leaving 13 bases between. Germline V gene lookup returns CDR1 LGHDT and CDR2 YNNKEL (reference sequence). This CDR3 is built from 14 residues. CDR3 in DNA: TGTGCCAGCAGCCAGACGGAGGGATCTAATGAGCAGTTCTTC. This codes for CASSQTEGSNEQFF.

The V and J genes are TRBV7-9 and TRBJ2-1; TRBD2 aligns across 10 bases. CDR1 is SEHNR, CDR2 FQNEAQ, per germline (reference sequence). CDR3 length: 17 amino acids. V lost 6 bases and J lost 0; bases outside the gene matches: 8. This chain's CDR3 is CASSARLAGGSYNEQFF. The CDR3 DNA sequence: TGTGCCAGCAGTGCGAGGTTAGCGGGGGGCTCCTACAATGAGCAGTTCTTC.

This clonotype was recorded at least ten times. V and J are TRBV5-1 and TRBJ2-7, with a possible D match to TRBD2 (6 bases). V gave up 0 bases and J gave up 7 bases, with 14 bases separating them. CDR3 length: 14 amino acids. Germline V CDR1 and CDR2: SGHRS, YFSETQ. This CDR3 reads CASSLVGGSGEQYF. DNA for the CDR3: TGCGCCAGCAGCTTGGTCGGGGGTTCGGGGGAGCAGTACTTC. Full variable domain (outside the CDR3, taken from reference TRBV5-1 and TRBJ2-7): KAGVTQTPRYLIKTRGQQVTLSCSPISGHRSVSWYQQTPGQGLQFLFEYFSETQRNKGNFPGRFSGRQFSNSRSEMNVSTLELGDSALYLCASSLVGGSGEQYFGPGTRLTVT.

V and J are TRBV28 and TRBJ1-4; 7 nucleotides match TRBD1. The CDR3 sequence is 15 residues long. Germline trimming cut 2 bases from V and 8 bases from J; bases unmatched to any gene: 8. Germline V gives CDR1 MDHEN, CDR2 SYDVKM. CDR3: CASSLVDRVGEKLFF. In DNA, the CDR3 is TGTGCCAGCAGTTTAGTCGACAGGGTTGGGGAAAAACTGTTTTTT.

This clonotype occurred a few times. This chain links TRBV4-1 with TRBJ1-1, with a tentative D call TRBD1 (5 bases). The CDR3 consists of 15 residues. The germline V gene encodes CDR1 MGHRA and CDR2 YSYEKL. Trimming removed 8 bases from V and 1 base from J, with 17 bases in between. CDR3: CASQSDTAGNTEAFF. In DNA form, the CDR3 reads TGCGCCAGCCAATCGGACACTGCAGGGAACACTGAAGCTTTCTTT.

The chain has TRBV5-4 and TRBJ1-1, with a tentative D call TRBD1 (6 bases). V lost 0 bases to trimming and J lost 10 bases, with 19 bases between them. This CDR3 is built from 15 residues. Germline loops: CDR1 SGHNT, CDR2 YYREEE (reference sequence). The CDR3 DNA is TGTGCCAGCAGCTTGGGACGGAACAGGGACCGGGCAGCTTTCTTT. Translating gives CASSLGRNRDRAAFF.

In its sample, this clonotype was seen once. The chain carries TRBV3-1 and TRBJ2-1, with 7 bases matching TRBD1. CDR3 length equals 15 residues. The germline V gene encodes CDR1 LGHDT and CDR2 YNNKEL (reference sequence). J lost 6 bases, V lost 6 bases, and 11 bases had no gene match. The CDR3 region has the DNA TGTGCCAGCAGACCCTTAGGGGGCTTAACCAATGAGCAGTTCTTC. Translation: CASRPLGGLTNEQFF.

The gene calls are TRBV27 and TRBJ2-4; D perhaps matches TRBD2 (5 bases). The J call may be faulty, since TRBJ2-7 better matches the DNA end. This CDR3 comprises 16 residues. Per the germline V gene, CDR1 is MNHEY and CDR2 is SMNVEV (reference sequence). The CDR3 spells CASGPNMDFVLYEQYF. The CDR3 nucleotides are TGTGCCAGCGGTCCGAACATGGACTTTGTACTATACGAGCAGTACTTC.

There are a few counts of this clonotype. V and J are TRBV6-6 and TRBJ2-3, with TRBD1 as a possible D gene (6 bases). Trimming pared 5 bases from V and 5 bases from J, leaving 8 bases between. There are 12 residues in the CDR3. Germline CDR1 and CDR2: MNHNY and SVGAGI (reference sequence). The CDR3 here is CASSGTLDTQYF. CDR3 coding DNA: TGTGCCAGCAGTGGGACATTAGATACGCAGTATTTT.

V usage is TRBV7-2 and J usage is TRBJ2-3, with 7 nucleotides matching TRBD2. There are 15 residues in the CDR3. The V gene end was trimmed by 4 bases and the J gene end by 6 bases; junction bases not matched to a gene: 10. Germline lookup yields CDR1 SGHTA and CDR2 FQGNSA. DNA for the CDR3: TGTGCCAGCAGCTACCAGGGAGGGCTACAGGATACGCAGTATTTT. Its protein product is CASSYQGGLQDTQYF.

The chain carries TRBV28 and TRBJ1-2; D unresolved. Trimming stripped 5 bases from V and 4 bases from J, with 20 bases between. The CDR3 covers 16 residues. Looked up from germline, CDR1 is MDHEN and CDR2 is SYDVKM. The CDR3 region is CASSLDQIGRRYGYTF. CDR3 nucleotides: TGTGCCAGCAGTCTTGACCAGATAGGGCGTCGCTATGGCTACACCTTC.

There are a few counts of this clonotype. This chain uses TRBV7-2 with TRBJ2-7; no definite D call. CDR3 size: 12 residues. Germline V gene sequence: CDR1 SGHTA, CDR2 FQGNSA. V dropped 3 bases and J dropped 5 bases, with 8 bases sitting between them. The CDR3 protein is CASSFARNEQYF. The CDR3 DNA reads TGTGCCAGCAGCTTCGCGAGGAACGAGCAGTACTTC.